Listed here are 10 T cell receptor beta chains from one sample, sequenced in a study of T cells in Graves' hyperthyroidism and ophthalmopathy. The CDR3 regions of TCR beta were amplified from RNA transcripts. First-round RT-PCR with HTBI primers amplified the TCR CDR3 region. TCRdb processed the multiplex PCR reads anew with MiXCR; each CDR3 protein has one entry. The profile covers approximately 600,000 distinct CDR3 sequences, with approximately 15% appearing a single time and approximately 4.3% taken by the ten largest. Sequencing was carried out using blood. These receptor sequences come from a woman aged 40 to 55 with Graves' ophthalmopathy.

This clonotype occurred many times. CDR3 residues: CASSRRDSEIYEQYF. The CDR3 bases are TGTGCCAGTAGCAGACGGGACAGCGAAATCTACGAGCAGTACTTC. The chain joins TRBV19 to TRBJ2-7, with 7 positions matching TRBD1. In germline, CDR1 is LNHDA, CDR2 SQIVND (reference sequence). The CDR3 has 15 residues. With V trimmed by 6 bases and J by 3 bases, 11 bases remained unmatched.

The chain combines TRBV15 with TRBJ1-1, with 8 bases that match TRBD1. The germline gives CDR1 LNHNV, CDR2 YYDKDF (reference sequence). The CDR3 spans 14 residues. Germline trimming cut 1 base from V and 4 bases from J; bases unmatched to any gene: 2. CDR3 in DNA: TGTGCCACCAGCAGAGGGACAGGGACCACTGAAGCTTTCTTT. This sequence encodes CATSRGTGTTEAFF.

This clonotype was detected ten times or more. This chain uses TRBV28 with TRBJ2-7, with D unresolved. V lost 7 bases to trimming and J lost 4 bases, with 8 bases between them. The CDR3 has 11 residues. CDR1 and CDR2 from the germline V gene are MDHEN and SYDVKM. CDR3 DNA sequence: TGTGCCAGCATGTTAGGGTACGAGCAGTACTTC. Translated: CASMLGYEQYF.

V gene TRBV7-3 combines with J gene TRBJ2-3, with 13 bases fitting TRBD2. The CDR3 is 17 residues long. Germline lookup yields CDR1 SGHTA and CDR2 FQGTGA. J gave up 0 bases and V 3 bases, and 3 bases lay outside the gene matches. The CDR3 here is CASSLGLAGISTDTQYF. The CDR3 DNA reads TGTGCCAGCAGCTTGGGACTAGCGGGGATTAGCACAGATACGCAGTATTTT.

The rearrangement uses TRBV12-3 or TRBV12-4 and TRBJ2-7; perhaps D is TRBD1 or TRBD2 (5 bases each). This CDR3 is built from 14 residues. With 6 bases removed from V and 3 bases from J, the gap between germline ends came to 15 bases. CDR3 protein: CASSEGLGRYEQYF. The CDR3 DNA sequence: TGTGCCAGCAGCGAGGGGCTAGGGCGCTACGAGCAGTACTTC.

This clonotype was seen a handful of times. This CDR3 reads CSARGALGLFF. In DNA form, the CDR3 reads TGCAGTGCTAGAGGGGCATTGGGGCTGTTTTTT. The chain employs TRBV20-1 and TRBJ2-2; D unresolved. The CDR3 is 11 residues long. The germline V gene encodes CDR1 DFQATT and CDR2 SNEGSKA (reference sequence). V was cut by 1 base and J by 13 bases, with 10 bases left in between.

This chain connects TRBV10-2 to TRBJ2-7; D may correspond to TRBD1 or TRBD2 (5 bases each). Germline assignment: CDR1 WSHSY and CDR2 SAAADI. There are 16 residues in the CDR3. Trimming took off 6 bases at V and 0 bases at J, with 18 bases between the two ends. For the CDR3, the DNA is TGCGCCAGCAGCTTCGGGGTGGGGACGGTCTCCTACGAGCAGTACTTC. Translating gives CASSFGVGTVSYEQYF.

The rearrangement links TRBV30 to TRBJ1-1; D might be TRBD1 (5 bases). V was trimmed by 3 bases and J by 1 base, leaving 12 bases between them. This CDR3 is 14 amino acids long. Germline V CDR1 and CDR2: GTSNPN, SVGIG (reference sequence). The CDR3, as DNA: TGTGCCTGGAGGGATGGGGGGGAGAACACTGAAGCTTTCTTT. This translates into CAWRDGGENTEAFF.

This clonotype was counted many times. The V call is TRBV3-1, the J call TRBJ2-5, with 7 bases that match TRBD1. The CDR3 is 14 residues long. The germline V gene has CDR1 LGHDT and CDR2 YNNKEL (reference sequence). Trimming took 6 bases from V and 2 from J; bases not matched to a gene: 6. CDR3 bases: TGTGCCAGCAGGGATCGACAGGGACAAGAGACCCAGTACTTC. This sequence encodes CASRDRQGQETQYF.

This clonotype was observed many times. V gene TRBV28 combines with J gene TRBJ2-5; D perhaps matches TRBD1 (5 bases). Germline V gene data show CDR1 as MDHEN and CDR2 as SYDVKM. The CDR3 is 14 amino acids. V lost 3 bases and J lost 2, with 10 bases in between. The CDR3 region is CASSLDTTQETQYF. The CDR3 coding sequence is TGTGCCAGCAGTTTGGACACGACACAAGAGACCCAGTACTTC.